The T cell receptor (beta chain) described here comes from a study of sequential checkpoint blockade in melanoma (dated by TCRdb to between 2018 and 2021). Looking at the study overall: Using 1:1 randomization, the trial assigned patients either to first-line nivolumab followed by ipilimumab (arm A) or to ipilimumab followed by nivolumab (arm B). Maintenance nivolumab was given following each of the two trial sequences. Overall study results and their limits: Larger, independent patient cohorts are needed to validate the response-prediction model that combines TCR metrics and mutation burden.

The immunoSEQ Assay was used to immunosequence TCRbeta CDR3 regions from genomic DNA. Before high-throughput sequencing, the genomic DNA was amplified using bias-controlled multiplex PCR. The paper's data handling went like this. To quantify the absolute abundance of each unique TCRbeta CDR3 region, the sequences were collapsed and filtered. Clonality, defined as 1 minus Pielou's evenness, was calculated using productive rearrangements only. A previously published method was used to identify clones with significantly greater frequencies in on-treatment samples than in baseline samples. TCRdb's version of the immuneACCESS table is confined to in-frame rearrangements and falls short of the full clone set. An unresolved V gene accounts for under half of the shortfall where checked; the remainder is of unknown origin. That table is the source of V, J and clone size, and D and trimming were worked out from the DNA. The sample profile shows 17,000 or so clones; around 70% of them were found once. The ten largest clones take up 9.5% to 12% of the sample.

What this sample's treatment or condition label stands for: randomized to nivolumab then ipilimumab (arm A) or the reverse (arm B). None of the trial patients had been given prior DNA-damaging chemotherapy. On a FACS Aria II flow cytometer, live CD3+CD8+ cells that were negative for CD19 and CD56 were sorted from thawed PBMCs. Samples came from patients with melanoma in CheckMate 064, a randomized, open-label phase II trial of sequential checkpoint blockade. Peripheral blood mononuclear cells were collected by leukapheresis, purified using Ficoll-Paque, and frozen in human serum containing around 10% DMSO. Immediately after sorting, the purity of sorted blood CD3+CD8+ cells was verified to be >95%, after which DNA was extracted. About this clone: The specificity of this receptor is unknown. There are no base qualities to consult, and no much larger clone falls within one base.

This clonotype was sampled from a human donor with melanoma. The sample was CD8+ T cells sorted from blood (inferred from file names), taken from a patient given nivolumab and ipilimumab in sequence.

The bases are TGTGCCAGCAGTTACTCGTGGGGCTCCTCTGACAATGAGCAGTTCTTC. Translated, this is CASSYSWGSSDNEQFF. The rearranged segments are TRBV6-5 and TRBJ2-1, with TRBD1 as a weak D call on 5 bases. CDR1 is given as MNHEY and CDR2 as SVGAGI, both from the germline V gene. The junction carries 14 bases between V and J, which are trimmed by 0 bases and 5 bases respectively. From the cysteine through the phenylalanine, the CDR3 covers 16 amino acids. Only CDR3 DNA remains: 48 bases, in frame from the first base.